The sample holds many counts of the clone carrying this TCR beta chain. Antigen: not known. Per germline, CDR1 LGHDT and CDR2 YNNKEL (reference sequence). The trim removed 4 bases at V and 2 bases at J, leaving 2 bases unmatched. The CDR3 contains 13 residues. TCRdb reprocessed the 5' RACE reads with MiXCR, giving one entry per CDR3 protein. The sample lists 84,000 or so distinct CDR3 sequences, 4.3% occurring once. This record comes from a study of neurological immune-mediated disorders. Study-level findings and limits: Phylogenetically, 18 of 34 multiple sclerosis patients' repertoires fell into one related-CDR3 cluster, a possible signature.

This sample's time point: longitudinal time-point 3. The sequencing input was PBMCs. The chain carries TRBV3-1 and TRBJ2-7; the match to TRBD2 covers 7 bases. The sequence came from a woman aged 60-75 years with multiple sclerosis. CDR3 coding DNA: TGTGCCAGCAGCCGAGGACTAGCCTACGAGCAGTACTTC. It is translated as CASSRGLAYEQYF.